The 30 T cell receptor beta chains presented below share a single source sample, sequenced in a study of blood T cell repertoires in COVID-19. Here immunoSEQ multiplex PCR was the method, and the copy in TCRdb shows in-frame clones only, minus some. The sample includes 270,000 or so clones, nearly 85% seen only once; the top ten take 7.5% to 9%. The sequencing input was peripheral blood. The receptor set was obtained from a human donor in a cohort sampled during active COVID-19.

J is TRBJ2-3 and V is TRBV11-2, with D possibly TRBD2 on 6 matching bases. V lost 4 bases to trimming and J lost 5 bases, with 13 bases between them. This CDR3 contains 14 residues. Germline V gene lookup returns CDR1 SGHAT and CDR2 FQNNGV. The CDR3 spells CASSWGLRGDTQYF. CDR3 bases: TGTGCCAGCAGCTGGGGACTTCGGGGAGATACGCAGTATTTT.

The rearrangement uses TRBV12-5 and TRBJ2-1; 9 bases agree with TRBD1. There are 15 residues in the CDR3. V lost 0 bases, J lost 12 bases, and 9 bases stayed unmatched. Germline CDR1 reads LGHNT; CDR2 reads FRNRAP. Here the CDR3 reads CASGLVLGQGRWQFF. DNA for the CDR3: TGTGCTAGTGGTTTGGTACTCGGACAGGGGAGGTGGCAGTTCTTC.

This chain joins TRBV5-4 and TRBJ1-3, with D possibly TRBD1 on 6 matching bases. Germline V gives CDR1 SGHNT, CDR2 YYREEE (reference sequence). CDR3 length equals 16 residues. Trimming removed 9 bases from V and 0 bases from J, with 19 bases in between. The CDR3 DNA is TGTGCCACCCTTCTCCAGGGGCCTGTCTCTGGAAACACCATATATTTT. Amino acid sequence: CATLLQGPVSGNTIYF.

The chain carries TRBV25-1 and TRBJ1-1; tentatively, D is TRBD1 (5 bases). Germline assignment: CDR1 MGHDK and CDR2 SYGVNS. The CDR3 contains 12 residues. V lost 6 bases and J 2 bases, leaving 7 bases between the germline ends. DNA of the CDR3: TGTGCCAGCAGGACAGCAAACACTGAAGCTTTCTTT. Protein: CASRTANTEAFF.

Details on this clone: Other DNA sequences from this sample encode an identical CDR3 as well. This chain joins TRBV9 and TRBJ2-7; D perhaps matches TRBD1 (5 bases). V gave up 0 bases and J gave up 0 bases, with 7 bases separating them. The CDR3 has 14 amino acids. The germline V gene encodes CDR1 SGDLS and CDR2 YYNGEE. The CDR3 loop is CASSVGTNSYEQYF. The CDR3 DNA sequence: TGTGCCAGCAGCGTAGGGACAAACTCCTACGAGCAGTACTTC.

The chain uses TRBV27 and TRBJ1-2, with 7 bases that match TRBD1. Germline V CDR1 and CDR2: MNHEY, SMNVEV (reference sequence). Trimming at V came to 7 bases and at J to 7 bases, leaving 15 bases not matched to a gene. The CDR3 runs 15 residues. The CDR3 nucleotides read TGTGCCAGCAAGGAGACAGGGAGAGGGAGTGGTGGCTACACCTTC. Translating it yields CASKETGRGSGGYTF.

This sequence joins TRBV6-6 and TRBJ1-6; D is possibly TRBD1 (5 bases). The germline gives CDR1 MNHNY, CDR2 SVGAGI (reference sequence). Trimming removed 8 bases at V and 7 bases at J, with 15 bases between. The CDR3 is 14 residues long. The CDR3 nucleotides are TGTGCCAGCCGGGGGGGACCGAACAATTCACCCCTCCACTTT. Amino acids: CASRGGPNNSPLHF.

The rearrangement links TRBV6-6 to TRBJ1-6; 7 nucleotides agree with TRBD1. Trimming cost V 0 bases and J 8 bases; bases outside gene matches: 4. The CDR3 loop spans 15 amino acids. Germline loops: CDR1 MNHNY, CDR2 SVGAGI (reference sequence). CDR3 region: CASSYSRDSDSPLHF. As DNA, the CDR3 is TGTGCCAGCAGTTACTCGAGGGACAGTGATTCACCCCTCCACTTT.

The V and J genes are TRBV27 and TRBJ2-7, with 7 bases fitting TRBD1. Trimming cost V 5 bases and J 2 bases; bases outside gene matches: 15. Germline V gives CDR1 MNHEY, CDR2 SMNVEV (reference sequence). This CDR3 spans 17 amino acids. The CDR3 nucleotides read TGTGCCAGCAGTCCAACTGAGGACAGGAAGAAAACCTACGAGCAGTACTTC. Amino acids: CASSPTEDRKKTYEQYF.

This clone was recorded a few times. The chain couples TRBV10-1 to TRBJ1-1; 8 bases match TRBD1. Unmatched junction bases numbered 3, after V lost 6 bases and J lost 0 bases. The CDR3 has 14 amino acids. Germline CDR1 WNHNN, CDR2 SYGVQD (reference sequence). The CDR3 loop reads CASSTGGLNTEAFF. The CDR3 DNA reads as TGCGCCAGCAGCACAGGGGGATTGAACACTGAAGCTTTCTTT.

This chain connects TRBV4-1 to TRBJ1-1; 11 nucleotides line up with TRBD1. With V trimmed by 3 bases and J by 11 bases, 14 bases remained unmatched. CDR3 length equals 16 residues. From germline, CDR1 is MGHRA and CDR2 YSYEKL. Here the CDR3 reads CASSQVGQGARREAFF. DNA for the CDR3: TGCGCCAGCAGCCAGGTCGGACAGGGGGCTAGACGTGAGGCTTTCTTT.

J is TRBJ1-2 and V is TRBV19; tentative D call: TRBD1 (6 bases). With 5 bases removed from V and 7 bases from J, the gap between germline ends came to 14 bases. CDR1 LNHDA and CDR2 SQIVND come from the germline V gene (reference sequence). This CDR3 comprises 13 residues. CDR3: CASSQQGVSGYTF. The CDR3 nucleotides are TGTGCCAGTAGTCAACAGGGAGTTAGTGGCTACACCTTC. Based on the CDR3 plus reference TRBV19 and TRBJ1-2, the full variable domain is DGGITQSPKYLFRKEGQNVTLSCEQNLNHDAMYWYRQDPGQGLRLIYYSQIVNDFQKGDIAEGYSVSREKKESFPLTVTSAQKNPTAFYLCASSQQGVSGYTFGSGTRLTVV.

The chain is built from TRBV6-1 and TRBJ2-1, with 8 bases identical to TRBD2. CDR1 is MNHNS, CDR2 SASEGT, per germline. CDR3 size: 16 residues. J gave up 8 bases and V 0 bases, and 9 bases lay outside the gene matches. This CDR3 is CASSEASRGVWDEQFF. CDR3 DNA sequence: TGTGCCAGCAGTGAAGCTTCGCGGGGGGTATGGGATGAGCAGTTCTTC.

The sample holds one count of this clone. V is TRBV6-1 and J is TRBJ2-3, with 8 bases aligning to TRBD1. Germline CDR1 and CDR2: MNHNS and SASEGT. There are 16 residues in the CDR3. V lost 1 base, J lost 3 bases, and 6 bases stayed unmatched. The CDR3 loop reads CASSEVPGGATDTQYF. The CDR3 bases are TGTGCCAGCAGTGAAGTTCCAGGGGGCGCAACAGATACGCAGTATTTT.

The V call is TRBV19, the J call TRBJ1-5; no clear D gene. Trimming removed 8 bases from V and 8 bases from J, with 16 bases in between. Per germline, CDR1 LNHDA and CDR2 SQIVND (reference sequence). The CDR3 spans 13 residues. The DNA for the CDR3 is TGTGCCAGTGGTGACCTCACGGCGGAGCCCCAGCATTTT. Protein product: CASGDLTAEPQHF.

This clone appeared a few times. Other DNA sequences in the same sample also yield this CDR3. The rearrangement uses TRBV3-1 (or the pseudogene TRBV3-2) and TRBJ2-7, with D maybe TRBD1 (5 bases). The CDR3 contains 13 residues. The germline gives CDR1 LGHDT, CDR2 YNNKEL (reference sequence). The ends were cut back, 3 bases at V and 1 base at J, with 7 bases in the middle. CDR3 DNA sequence: TGTGCCAGCAGCCAGCAGGGATCCTACGAGCAGTACTTC. As protein: CASSQQGSYEQYF.

This clone was detected only once. This chain joins TRBV5-1 and TRBJ2-7; 8 bases align to TRBD1. The CDR3 runs 14 residues. The germline V gene has CDR1 SGHRS and CDR2 YFSETQ. V lost 7 bases, J lost 2 bases, and 8 bases stayed unmatched. CDR3 coding DNA: TGCGCCAGCGGCGGGGACAGGATGACCTACGAGCAGTACTTC. Amino acids: CASGGDRMTYEQYF.

This clone has only one observation. The rearrangement uses TRBV12-5 and TRBJ1-1, with D uncertain. The ends were cut back, 4 bases at V and 1 base at J, with 16 bases in the middle. This CDR3 comprises 16 residues. In germline, CDR1 is LGHNT, CDR2 FRNRAP. Here the CDR3 DNA reads TGTGCTAGTGGTTCACCAGAGGGCCCTCGGAACACTGAAGCTTTCTTT. It yields the protein CASGSPEGPRNTEAFF.

The CDR3 loop is CASSSDRPSDNEQFF. The CDR3 DNA is TGCGCCAGCAGCTCCGACAGGCCGTCTGACAATGAGCAGTTCTTC. The chain recombines TRBV5-1 with TRBJ2-1, with D possibly matching TRBD1 (6 bases). The CDR3 spans 15 residues. Trimming removed 3 bases from V and 5 bases from J, with 15 bases in between. The germline CDR1 and CDR2 sequences are SGHRS and YFSETQ.

CDR3 in DNA: TGCGCCAGCAGCCAAGGCGGGGGACAGGGACGTGAAAAACTGTTTTTT. As protein: CASSQGGGQGREKLFF. The chain has TRBV4-1 and TRBJ1-4; 9 positions agree with TRBD1. Germline V gene lookup returns CDR1 MGHRA and CDR2 YSYEKL. J gave up 7 bases and V 1 base, and 7 bases lay outside the gene matches. CDR3 length: 16 amino acids.

J is TRBJ1-2 and V is TRBV5-6; D uncertain. V was clipped by 4 bases and J by 5 bases, with 12 bases between them. The CDR3 has 13 residues. CDR1 is SGHDT, CDR2 YYEEEE, per germline. The CDR3 is CASSRVELYGYTF. Written as DNA, the CDR3 is TGTGCCAGCAGCCGGGTTGAGTTATATGGCTACACCTTC. Variable domain in full (rest from reference TRBV5-6 and TRBJ1-2): DAGVTQSPTHLIKTRGQQVTLRCSPKSGHDTVSWYQQALGQGPQFIFQYYEEEERQRGNFPDRFSGHQFPNYSSELNVNALLLGDSALYLCASSRVELYGYTFGSGTRLTVV.

The chain links TRBV4-3 to TRBJ1-2, with a possible D match to TRBD1 (5 bases). Trimming removed 4 bases from V and 2 bases from J, with 8 bases in between. Germline V gene lookup returns CDR1 LGHNA and CDR2 YSLEER. The CDR3 extends over 13 amino acids. The CDR3 region is CASSPQVNYGYTF. The CDR3 nucleotides are TGCGCCAGCAGCCCACAGGTCAACTATGGCTACACCTTC.

The chain uses TRBV15 and TRBJ1-2; a possible D gene is TRBD1 (5 bases). The CDR3 extends over 14 amino acids. V dropped 0 bases and J dropped 8 bases, with 13 bases sitting between them. The germline gives CDR1 LNHNV, CDR2 YYDKDF (reference sequence). CDR3 region: CATSRDPQGGGYTF. CDR3 sequence (DNA): TGTGCCACCAGCAGAGATCCCCAGGGTGGGGGCTACACCTTC.

The V gene is TRBV3-1 (or the pseudogene TRBV3-2), the J gene TRBJ1-6, with 7 bases aligning to TRBD1. The V and J ends lost 0 bases and 5 bases, in that order; junction bases with no gene match: 7. The germline V gene has CDR1 LGHDT and CDR2 YNNKEL (reference sequence). The CDR3 consists of 17 residues. The CDR3 protein is CASSQDWTGLDNSPLHF. DNA of the CDR3: TGTGCCAGCAGCCAAGATTGGACAGGCCTAGATAATTCACCCCTCCACTTT.

In DNA form, the CDR3 reads TGTGCCAGCTCACCACCAGGTCTCAGCGGTCAAGAGACCCAGTACTTC. This translates into CASSPPGLSGQETQYF. The rearrangement joins TRBV18 to TRBJ2-5; TRBD2 might be the D (5 bases). CDR1 and CDR2 (germline): KGHSH, LQKENI. CDR3 length: 16 amino acids. The V end was cut by 0 bases, the J end by 2 bases, with 13 bases between.

This rearrangement joins TRBV21-1 to TRBJ2-7; the D segment call TRBD2 is taken from the table without a DNA check. TRBV21-1 is designated a pseudogene. CDR3 length equals 14 residues. CDR3 bases: TGTGCCAGCAGCAAAGTTCCGGGTTCCTACGAGCAGTACTTC. Amino acid sequence: CASSKVPGSYEQYF.

The chain has TRBV7-2 and TRBJ1-5; weak D call: TRBD1 (5 bases). The CDR3 runs 14 residues. Germline loops: CDR1 SGHTA, CDR2 FQGNSA. Trimming pared 5 bases from V and 2 bases from J, leaving 10 bases between. The CDR3 is CASSPGHGNQPQHF. The CDR3 DNA is TGTGCCAGCAGCCCCGGACACGGCAATCAGCCCCAGCATTTT.

The chain is built from TRBV11-2 and TRBJ2-5; the match to TRBD1 covers 7 bases. The V gene's germline CDR1 is SGHAT and CDR2 FQNNGV. The trim removed 3 bases at V and 4 bases at J, leaving 5 bases unmatched. This CDR3 spans 14 amino acids. In DNA form, the CDR3 reads TGTGCCAGCAGCTTGGGGACAGTCCGAGAGACCCAGTACTTC. Its protein product is CASSLGTVRETQYF. The full variable domain, with the rest looked up from reference TRBV11-2 and TRBJ2-5, is EAGVAQSPRYKIIEKRQSVAFWCNPISGHATLYWYQQILGQGPKLLIQFQNNGVVDDSQLPKDRFSAERLKGVDSTLKIQPAKLEDSAVYLCASSLGTVRETQYFGPGTRLLVL.

The chain recombines TRBV7-6 with TRBJ1-4; D not resolved. Germline CDR1 reads SGHVS; CDR2 reads FNYEAQ. The CDR3 contains 15 residues. V was trimmed by 0 bases and J by 5 bases, leaving 10 bases between them. The chain's CDR3 is CASSLAGANNEKLFF. CDR3 coding DNA: TGTGCCAGCAGCTTAGCGGGAGCTAACAATGAAAAACTGTTTTTT.

The chain combines TRBV7-2 with TRBJ2-1; tentative D call: TRBD2 (6 bases). Germline V gene sequence: CDR1 SGHTA, CDR2 FQGNSA. CDR3 length equals 16 residues. V was clipped by 4 bases and J by 6 bases, with 19 bases between them. CDR3 protein: CASSSKAAGRGNEQFF. In DNA form, the CDR3 reads TGTGCCAGCAGCTCAAAAGCCGCCGGGAGAGGCAATGAGCAGTTCTTC.